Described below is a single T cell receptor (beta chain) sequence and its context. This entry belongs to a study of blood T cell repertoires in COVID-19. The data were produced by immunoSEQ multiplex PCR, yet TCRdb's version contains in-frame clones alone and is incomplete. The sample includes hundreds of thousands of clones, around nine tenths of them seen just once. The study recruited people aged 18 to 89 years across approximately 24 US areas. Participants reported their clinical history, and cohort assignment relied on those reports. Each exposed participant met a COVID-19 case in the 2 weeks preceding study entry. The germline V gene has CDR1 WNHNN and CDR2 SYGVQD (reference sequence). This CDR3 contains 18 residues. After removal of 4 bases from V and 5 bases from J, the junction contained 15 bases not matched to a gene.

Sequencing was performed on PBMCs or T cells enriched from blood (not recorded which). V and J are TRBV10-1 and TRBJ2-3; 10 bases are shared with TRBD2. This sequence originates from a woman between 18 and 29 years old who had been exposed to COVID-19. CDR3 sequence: CASSGPPTLAGEIDTQYF. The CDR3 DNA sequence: TGCGCCAGCAGTGGCCCCCCTACCCTAGCGGGAGAGATAGATACGCAGTATTTT.